A selection of T cell receptor beta chains follows, all from one sample in a study of beta chain features in type 1 diabetes. Using immunoSEQ multiplex PCR, the repertoire was profiled, and TCRdb retains in-frame clones only, with some absent. The repertoire holds 310,000 or so clones, with approximately 10% as singletons. The sequenced sample was naive CD4+ T cells from blood. The source of these receptors is a woman aged 25 to 45 in good health. The CDR3 runs from the conserved cysteine through the conserved F or W. The D gene is left open where the match is weak. Not all rows give a size; the values are once, few, many and, for expanded clones, a class.

v_call,clone_size,cdr3_length,j_call,d_call,cdr3_nt,cdr3_aa
TRBV7-2,NA,16,TRBJ2-5,NA,TGTGCCAGCAGCCTAAGCCCGGTACAGGGTCTAGTAACCCAGTACTTC,CASSLSPVQGLVTQYF
TRBV15,NA,18,TRBJ1-5,TRBD1,TGTGCCACCAGCAAAGGTCCCCAGGGGGTCTATAGCAATCAGCCCCAGCATTTT,CATSKGPQGVYSNQPQHF
TRBV5-5,NA,11,TRBJ2-7,NA,TGTGCCAGCAGCCCCAGGAAGGAGCAGTACTTC,CASSPRKEQYF
TRBV6-5,few,15,TRBJ2-1,TRBD1,TGTGCCAGCAGCCGGACAGGGAGCTTCTACAATGAGCAGTTCTTC,CASSRTGSFYNEQFF
TRBV6-6,NA,16,TRBJ1-1,NA,TGTGCCAGCAGTTACTCGGTTGTGGGGGGGCGGACTGAAGCTTTCTTT,CASSYSVVGGRTEAFF
TRBV5-4,few,17,TRBJ2-1,TRBD2,TGTGCCAGCCAACGAGCGGGAGGCCAGAGCTCCTACAATGAGCAGTTCTTC,CASQRAGGQSSYNEQFF
TRBV18,few,15,TRBJ2-3,TRBD2,TGTGCCAGCTCACCATCGGCGGGAGCTTCAGATACGCAGTATTTT,CASSPSAGASDTQYF
TRBV7-9,NA,12,TRBJ2-5,NA,TGTGCCAGCAGCTTAGTCGGGGAGACCCAGTACTTC,CASSLVGETQYF
TRBV28,NA,14,TRBJ2-1,NA,TGTGCCAGCATTCGGTCAGGGGCCTCCAATGAGCAGTTCTTC,CASIRSGASNEQFF
TRBV7-9,NA,16,TRBJ2-1,NA,TGTGCCAGCAGCTTCGGACCGGGCTTAGGGGACAATGAGCAGTTCTTC,CASSFGPGLGDNEQFF
TRBV6-5,NA,15,TRBJ1-1,NA,TGTGCCAGCAGTGCCCATCAGGGGCTCGTCACTGAAGCTTTCTTT,CASSAHQGLVTEAFF
TRBV2,NA,13,TRBJ1-2,TRBD1,TGTGCCAGCAACCCGGGACAGAACTATGGCTACACCTTC,CASNPGQNYGYTF
TRBV28,few,15,TRBJ2-1,TRBD1,TGTGCCAGCAGGAATACAGGGGGCAAATACAATGAGCAGTTCTTC,CASRNTGGKYNEQFF
TRBV7-9,NA,14,TRBJ2-7,TRBD2,TGTGCCAGCAGCTTAAGTGGCGGGAGCTACGAGCAGTACTTC,CASSLSGGSYEQYF
TRBV7-8,NA,14,TRBJ2-5,TRBD2,TGTGCCAGCAGCTTGGCGGGCGGGAGCGAGACCCAGTACTTC,CASSLAGGSETQYF
TRBV10-3,NA,14,TRBJ1-5,TRBD1,TGTGCCATCGGGGGACAGGGTGCGGATCAGCCCCAGCATTTT,CAIGGQGADQPQHF
TRBV5-1,few,17,TRBJ2-1,NA,TGCGCCAGCAGCTCGCAAATAGCGGAGAGCTCCTACAATGAGCAGTTCTTC,CASSSQIAESSYNEQFF
TRBV28,few,12,TRBJ2-7,NA,TGTGCCAGCCCAAGCTCCTCGGGAGAGCAGTACTTC,CASPSSSGEQYF
TRBV28,few,12,TRBJ2-7,TRBD2,TGTGCCACCCGGGAGGGTTCCTACGAGCAGTACTTC,CATREGSYEQYF
TRBV4-3,NA,17,TRBJ1-1,TRBD1,TGCGCCAGCAGCCAAGTGAGGACAGGGGTCTGGAACACTGAAGCTTTCTTT,CASSQVRTGVWNTEAFF
TRBV28,few,13,TRBJ2-3,TRBD1,TGTGCCAGCAGTAGACAGGGGCCAGATACGCAGTATTTT,CASSRQGPDTQYF
TRBV6-5,NA,16,TRBJ2-7,TRBD2,TGTGCCAGCAGTTTGGTCGGCGGGAGGATCGACTACGAGCAGTACTTC,CASSLVGGRIDYEQYF
TRBV7-9,NA,16,TRBJ2-2,TRBD1,TGTGCCAGCAGCTTAAGGGACAGGGATCTCACCGGGGAGCTGTTTTTT,CASSLRDRDLTGELFF
TRBV14,few,15,TRBJ2-7,NA,TGTGCCAGCAGCCAAGCCTCCGCTAACTTCTACGAGCAGTACTTC,CASSQASANFYEQYF
TRBV28,few,16,TRBJ2-2,TRBD1,TGTGCCAGCACCCACCATGGGACAGCTAGAAGCGGGGAGCTGTTTTTT,CASTHHGTARSGELFF
TRBV7-6,few,14,TRBJ2-1,TRBD1,TGTGCCAGCAGCTTGCCGGGACAGTACAATGAGCAGTTCTTC,CASSLPGQYNEQFF
TRBV28,few,15,TRBJ1-5,TRBD1,TGTGCCAGCAGTTCTCCACAGGGGGCAGGTCAGCCCCAGCATTTT,CASSSPQGAGQPQHF
TRBV2,NA,15,TRBJ2-7,NA,TGTGCCAGCAGTGATCGGGCAGGGCTGATAAACGAGCAGTACTTC,CASSDRAGLINEQYF
TRBV4-3,NA,14,TRBJ1-5,NA,TGCGCCAGCAGCCAAGCAATAGCAAATCAGCCCCAGCATTTT,CASSQAIANQPQHF
TRBV7-8,few,15,TRBJ2-2,TRBD1,TGTGCCAGCAGCCCAACAGGGGCTTACACCGGGGAGCTGTTTTTT,CASSPTGAYTGELFF
TRBV6-5,few,14,TRBJ1-4,NA,TGTGCCAGCAGTTGGCCGGGACAACCTGAAAAACTGTTTTTT,CASSWPGQPEKLFF
TRBV7-9,NA,15,TRBJ2-7,TRBD1,TGTGCCAGCAGCCTGGACAGGGGCCCCTCCTACGAGCAGTACTTC,CASSLDRGPSYEQYF
TRBV14,NA,14,TRBJ2-7,TRBD1,TGTGCCAGCAGCCCAGGGACAGTGACCTACGAGCAGTACTTC,CASSPGTVTYEQYF
TRBV7-2,NA,12,TRBJ2-7,NA,TGTGCCAGCAGCCCACACCCCTACGAGCAGTACTTC,CASSPHPYEQYF
TRBV28,few,15,TRBJ1-1,NA,TGTGCCAGCAGTGCGCCCGGGACTTTGGGCACTGAAGCTTTCTTT,CASSAPGTLGTEAFF
TRBV7-8,few,12,TRBJ2-1,NA,TGTGCCAGCAGCTTATCCGACAATGAGCAGTTCTTC,CASSLSDNEQFF
TRBV19,NA,16,TRBJ2-3,TRBD2,TGTGCCAGTAGTCCCATGGGAGCGGGGAACACAGATACGCAGTATTTT,CASSPMGAGNTDTQYF
TRBV6-1,few,13,TRBJ2-5,NA,TGTGCCAGCAGTGGCAGGTACCAAGAGACCCAGTACTTC,CASSGRYQETQYF
TRBV5-4,NA,15,TRBJ2-3,NA,TGTGCCAGCACTAAGACAGCAACTAGCACAGATACGCAGTATTTT,CASTKTATSTDTQYF
TRBV28,few,12,TRBJ1-4,NA,TGTGCCAGCAGTCTCCGGGAAGAAAAACTGTTTTTT,CASSLREEKLFF
TRBV7-3,few,15,TRBJ2-3,NA,TGTGCCAGCACCCGAGATCCGGGAGGCACAGATACGCAGTATTTT,CASTRDPGGTDTQYF
TRBV7-9,NA,15,TRBJ2-6,NA,TGTGCCAGCAGCTTTACAGGGTTTGGGGCCAACGTCCTGACTTTC,CASSFTGFGANVLTF
TRBV11-2,NA,14,TRBJ2-5,NA,TGTGCCAGCAGCAGGAGGACAGACCAAGAGACCCAGTACTTC,CASSRRTDQETQYF
TRBV29-1,NA,12,TRBJ1-2,NA,TGCAGCGTTGTGGAGGGGAACTATGGCTACACCTTC,CSVVEGNYGYTF
TRBV30,NA,13,TRBJ1-2,NA,TGTGCCTGGGGGTCGACAGGCCCCCCGGGCTACACCTTC,CAWGSTGPPGYTF
TRBV21-1,NA,16,TRBJ1-3,NA,TGTGCCAGCAGCAAAGCGCGGAGGGAGACTGGAAACACCATATATTTT,CASSKARRETGNTIYF
TRBV29-1,NA,13,TRBJ2-5,TRBD2,TGCAGCGTATCATCACCGGGGGGAGAGACCCAGTACTTC,CSVSSPGGETQYF
TRBV5-4,NA,14,TRBJ2-5,TRBD2,TGTGCCAGCAGCTCCCGGGACTATAAAGAGACCCAGTACTTC,CASSSRDYKETQYF
TRBV10-3,NA,13,TRBJ2-5,TRBD2,TGTGCCATCAGGGGACTAGCGGAAGAGACCCAGTACTTC,CAIRGLAEETQYF
TRBV28,NA,14,TRBJ2-7,TRBD1,TGTGCCAGCAGTTTGGGACAGGGGGCGGCCGAGCAGTACTTC,CASSLGQGAAEQYF
TRBV2,NA,18,TRBJ2-7,TRBD2,TGTGCCAGCAGTACTCCCGGGACTAGCGGGAGGAGCTCCTACGAGCAGTACTTC,CASSTPGTSGRSSYEQYF
TRBV5-1,NA,14,TRBJ1-5,NA,TGCGCCAGCAGCTTGGGAGGGATCAATCAGCCCCAGCATTTT,CASSLGGINQPQHF
TRBV2,NA,11,TRBJ1-4,NA,TGTGCCAGCAGTTTGGGAGCATCGCTGTTTTTT,CASSLGASLFF
TRBV5-1,few,15,TRBJ2-7,TRBD1,TGCGCCAGCAGCAGGACAGGGGGCGCCTCCTACGAGCAGTACTTC,CASSRTGGASYEQYF
TRBV7-2,NA,15,TRBJ2-1,TRBD2,TGTGCCAGCAGCTTAGGGGGAGGGCCTTTTAATGAGCAGTTCTTC,CASSLGGGPFNEQFF
TRBV12-5,NA,17,TRBJ2-2,TRBD2,TGTGCTAGTGGTTTGGTACTCGGGACTAGCATGGCCGGGGAGCTGTTTTTT,CASGLVLGTSMAGELFF
TRBV7-9,few,16,TRBJ2-1,NA,TGTGCCAGCAGCTTATATTCTGGACAGCACTACAATGAGCAGTTCTTC,CASSLYSGQHYNEQFF
TRBV29-1,NA,13,TRBJ2-3,NA,TGCAGCGTTGGGGGGCTCAGGGCAGATACGCAGTATTTT,CSVGGLRADTQYF
TRBV29-1,NA,14,TRBJ1-2,NA,TGCAGCGTTGGGGCGGGGGATCCGAACTATGGCTACACCTTC,CSVGAGDPNYGYTF
TRBV6-1,NA,12,TRBJ2-4,NA,TGTGCCAGCAGTGATACAGGGCACATTCAGTACTTC,CASSDTGHIQYF